The 26 T cell receptor beta chains presented below share a single source sample, sequenced in a study of blood T cell repertoires in COVID-19. TCRdb keeps only in-frame clones here, not all; method: immunoSEQ multiplex PCR. The sample carries roughly 150,000 clones, 85% to 90% recorded once. The sample was peripheral blood. These receptor sequences come from a woman aged 40 to 49 with acute or convalescent COVID-19.

This chain uses TRBV7-9 with TRBJ1-1; no clear D. V was clipped by 5 bases and J by 1 base, with 14 bases between them. The CDR3 is 15 residues long. Germline CDR1 and CDR2: SEHNR and FQNEAQ (reference sequence). The CDR3 DNA reads TGTGCCAGCAGCAATGGGGAGGGATGGAACACTGAAGCTTTCTTT. Amino acids: CASSNGEGWNTEAFF.

This rearrangement joins TRBV5-4 to TRBJ1-6; 10 bases agree with TRBD1. The V gene's germline CDR1 is SGHNT and CDR2 YYREEE (reference sequence). This CDR3 has 15 residues. J lost 8 bases, V lost 0 bases, and 2 bases had no gene match. The chain's CDR3 is CASSLGTGGDSPLHF. The CDR3 DNA is TGTGCCAGCAGCTTGGGGACAGGGGGAGATTCACCCCTCCACTTT.

This chain connects TRBV7-2 to TRBJ1-2; 9 bases line up with TRBD1. The CDR3 consists of 15 residues. V lost 3 bases and J lost 4; bases outside the gene matches: 6. Germline CDR1 SGHTA, CDR2 FQGNSA. CDR3 sequence reads: CASSFFQGQGYGYTF. The CDR3 DNA is TGTGCCAGCAGCTTTTTCCAGGGACAGGGCTATGGCTACACCTTC.

The rearrangement links TRBV7-3 to TRBJ2-3, with 10 bases identical to TRBD1. CDR1 and CDR2 (germline): SGHTA, FQGTGA. The V gene end was trimmed by 6 bases and the J gene end by 6 bases; junction bases not matched to a gene: 3. This CDR3 has 13 residues. Here the CDR3 DNA reads TGTGCCAGCAGACCGGACAGGGGGGATACGCAGTATTTT. Translating gives CASRPDRGDTQYF.

This clone showed up just once. J is TRBJ2-1 and V is TRBV6-5, with a weak D call TRBD1 (6 bases). This CDR3 has 14 amino acids. Germline assignment: CDR1 MNHEY and CDR2 SVGAGI. The ends were cut back, 7 bases at V and 0 bases at J, with 10 bases in the middle. This CDR3 is CASISTGSYNEQFF. The CDR3, as DNA: TGTGCCAGCATATCGACAGGCTCCTACAATGAGCAGTTCTTC.

The chain uses TRBV5-1 and TRBJ2-3; 13 nucleotides agree with TRBD2. Germline loops: CDR1 SGHRS, CDR2 YFSETQ. Losses at the gene ends were 1 base for V and 2 bases for J; bases not matched to a gene: 10. The CDR3 contains 19 residues. The CDR3 bases are TGCGCCAGCAGCTTGTGGCCGGGACTAGCGGGACAAACCACAGATACGCAGTATTTT. This gives the protein CASSLWPGLAGQTTDTQYF.

The rearrangement joins TRBV19 to TRBJ2-7, with 7 nucleotides matching TRBD2. Germline-derived CDR1 and CDR2 are LNHDA and SQIVND (reference sequence). The length of the CDR3 is 13 residues. Unmatched junction bases numbered 4, after V lost 6 bases and J lost 2 bases. The chain's CDR3 is CASRSAGAYEQYF. The DNA for the CDR3 is TGTGCCAGTAGGTCGGCGGGAGCCTACGAGCAGTACTTC. Using reference TRBV19 and TRBJ2-7 for the parts outside the CDR3, the full variable domain is DGGITQSPKYLFRKEGQNVTLSCEQNLNHDAMYWYRQDPGQGLRLIYYSQIVNDFQKGDIAEGYSVSREKKESFPLTVTSAQKNPTAFYLCASRSAGAYEQYFGPGTRLTVT.

V is TRBV11-3 and J is TRBJ2-5; TRBD2 aligns across 14 bases. Losses at the gene ends were 4 bases for V and 5 bases for J; bases not matched to a gene: 6. The length of the CDR3 is 16 residues. Looked up from germline, CDR1 is SGHNT and CDR2 is YENEEA. The CDR3 sequence: CASSYMTSGRVETQYF. Written as DNA, the CDR3 is TGTGCCAGCAGCTACATGACTAGCGGGAGGGTCGAGACCCAGTACTTC.

This chain uses TRBV4-2 with TRBJ2-1, with a tentative D call TRBD2 (6 bases). Germline CDR1 and CDR2: LGHNA and YNFKEQ. The CDR3 spans 14 residues. Trimming left V 3 bases short and J 6 bases short, with 12 bases between. The DNA of the CDR3 is TGTGCCAGCAGCCAGGATCTAGCGTCCAATGAGCAGTTCTTC. This codes for CASSQDLASNEQFF.

This clone appeared a single time. The genes are TRBV27 and TRBJ1-2, with D possibly matching TRBD1 (5 bases). The CDR3 is 16 amino acids. Germline values: CDR1 MNHEY, CDR2 SMNVEV (reference sequence). Trimming pared 3 bases from V and 5 bases from J, leaving 19 bases between. In DNA form, the CDR3 reads TGTGCCAGCAGTTTCAAAGCGGGACCCGATCTATATGGCTACACCTTC. This codes for CASSFKAGPDLYGYTF.

CDR3 coding DNA: TGTGCCAGCAGCTCCGCCCCGGGGGGCAATGAGCAGTTCTTC. Amino acid sequence: CASSSAPGGNEQFF. This chain links TRBV7-3 with TRBJ2-1; 7 bases align to TRBD2. This CDR3 is built from 14 residues. V shed 4 bases, J shed 6 bases, and the junction held 6 bases outside the gene matches. Germline CDR1 and CDR2: SGHTA and FQGTGA.

This chain links TRBV15 with TRBJ2-1; D is possibly TRBD1 (6 bases). This CDR3 spans 12 amino acids. The germline gives CDR1 LNHNV, CDR2 YYDKDF (reference sequence). The V gene lost 3 bases and the J gene lost 10 bases, with 10 bases spanning the gap. CDR3 coding DNA: TGTGCCACCAGCAGCAGGGGCTGGGAGCAGTTCTTC. Its protein is CATSSRGWEQFF.

The CDR3 reads CASSVRPDSYNSPLHF. The CDR3, as DNA: TGTGCCAGCAGCGTACGCCCAGACTCCTATAATTCACCCCTCCACTTT. This rearrangement joins TRBV9 to TRBJ1-6, with D hard to call. This CDR3 has 16 residues. Germline V gene sequence: CDR1 SGDLS, CDR2 YYNGEE. Trimming shortened V by 1 base and J by 0 bases, and 8 bases separated the two germline ends.

This chain uses TRBV7-8 with TRBJ2-5, with TRBD2 matching 9 bases. Germline V gene sequence: CDR1 SGHVS, CDR2 FQNEAQ. After removal of 7 bases from V and 4 bases from J, the junction contained 7 bases not matched to a gene. This CDR3 has 14 amino acids. The CDR3 nucleotides are TGTGCCAGCATCGCAAGCGGGGGGTCAGAGACCCAGTACTTC. It codes for CASIASGGSETQYF.

This rearrangement joins TRBV5-5 to TRBJ1-1; the D gene is possibly TRBD1 (5 bases). The CDR3 has 15 amino acids. Germline loops: CDR1 SGHKS, CDR2 YYEKEE (reference sequence). The germline V and J ends were trimmed by 5 bases and 1 base, with 15 bases remaining between them. The CDR3 loop is CASRLGGAANTEAFF. CDR3 bases: TGTGCCAGCAGACTAGGAGGGGCCGCGAACACTGAAGCTTTCTTT.

V is TRBV18 and J is TRBJ1-4; the D gene is possibly TRBD1 (6 bases). The V gene's germline CDR1 is KGHSH and CDR2 LQKENI. The CDR3 spans 16 residues. V was trimmed by 0 bases and J by 4 bases, leaving 12 bases between them. CDR3 sequence (DNA): TGTGCCAGCTCACCACCCCGACAGGCTGGTAATGAAAAACTGTTTTTT. Translating it yields CASSPPRQAGNEKLFF.

The rearrangement links TRBV7-3 to TRBJ2-2, with 9 bases identical to TRBD2. Germline V gene lookup returns CDR1 SGHTA and CDR2 FQGTGA. The CDR3 has 16 amino acids. The ends lost 5 bases at V and 6 bases at J; junction bases unmatched: 10. The DNA for the CDR3 is TGTGCCAGCAGCCCCCACCGACTAGCGGACCCCGGGGAGCTGTTTTTT. Translation gives CASSPHRLADPGELFF.

This chain connects TRBV10-3 to TRBJ2-3, with 10 positions matching TRBD2. The length of the CDR3 is 18 residues. Losses at the gene ends were 0 bases for V and 4 bases for J; bases not matched to a gene: 10. Germline CDR1 and CDR2: ENHRY and SYGVKD. DNA of the CDR3: TGTGCCATCAGTGAGTCGGGGTCTAGCGGGAGTGGTGCAGATACGCAGTATTTT. This encodes CAISESGSSGSGADTQYF.

The rearrangement joins TRBV7-3 to TRBJ1-2; maybe TRBD1 (6 bases). Trimming took off 5 bases at V and 1 base at J, with 8 bases between the two ends. The CDR3 is made up of 13 amino acids. Germline values: CDR1 SGHTA, CDR2 FQGTGA. This chain's CDR3 is CASSPDSNYGYTF. DNA for the CDR3: TGTGCCAGCAGCCCGGACAGTAACTATGGCTACACCTTC.

The chain combines TRBV19 with TRBJ2-1; 8 positions match TRBD2. The CDR3 runs to 15 residues. The junction had 10 bases not matched to a gene; V was cut back by 4 bases and J by 8 bases. CDR1 is LNHDA, CDR2 SQIVND, per germline (reference sequence). CDR3 sequence reads: CASSTPGLVWDEQFF. For the CDR3, the DNA is TGTGCCAGTAGTACACCGGGACTAGTCTGGGATGAGCAGTTCTTC.

The rearrangement joins TRBV19 to TRBJ1-2; D might be TRBD1 (5 bases). CDR3 length: 14 residues. Trimming took 1 base from V and 5 from J, leaving 11 bases between them. Germline V CDR1 and CDR2: LNHDA, SQIVND (reference sequence). The CDR3 coding sequence is TGTGCCAGTAGTATAGTTCCAGGGTCGTATGGCTACACCTTC. It is translated as CASSIVPGSYGYTF.

The V call is TRBV9, the J call TRBJ2-3; 8 nucleotides align to TRBD2. This CDR3 contains 16 residues. Germline trimming cut 3 bases from V and 2 bases from J; bases unmatched to any gene: 8. Germline values: CDR1 SGDLS, CDR2 YYNGEE. CDR3 coding DNA: TGTGCCAGCAGCGGAGGGGGACTAGTTTCCACAGATACGCAGTATTTT. Translating it yields CASSGGGLVSTDTQYF.

This chain uses TRBV11-2 with TRBJ2-3, with 12 bases identical to TRBD2. V dropped 2 bases and J dropped 2; count of bases not matched to a gene: 11. Germline V CDR1 and CDR2: SGHAT, FQNNGV. The CDR3 has 19 residues. The CDR3 is CASSLHPGLAGSYTDTQYF. The CDR3 coding sequence is TGTGCCAGCAGCTTACATCCAGGACTAGCGGGATCATACACAGATACGCAGTATTTT.

This chain uses TRBV5-1 with TRBJ2-7; 8 positions agree with TRBD2. Trimming cost V 4 bases and J 3 bases; bases outside gene matches: 3. CDR1 is SGHRS, CDR2 YFSETQ, per germline. The CDR3 sequence is 13 residues long. In DNA, the CDR3 is TGCGCCAGCAGCGATAGCGGGATCTACGAGCAGTACTTC. This gives the protein CASSDSGIYEQYF.

The V gene is TRBV2, the J gene TRBJ2-4; tentatively, D is TRBD1 (6 bases). Germline V CDR1 and CDR2: SNHLY, FYNNEI. The CDR3 runs to 12 residues. The V end was cut by 6 bases, the J end by 7 bases, with 10 bases between. CDR3 in amino acids: CASRAQGNIQYF. The CDR3 DNA follows: TGTGCCAGCAGGGCCCAGGGGAACATTCAGTACTTC.

In DNA form, the CDR3 reads TGTGCCAGCAGTTACTCGGCAGGGTATTATGGCTACACCTTC. Translation gives CASSYSAGYYGYTF. The gene calls are TRBV6-5 and TRBJ1-2, with D possibly matching TRBD1 (5 bases). CDR3 length: 14 residues. Trimming cost V 0 bases and J 5 bases, with 10 bases left between them. Germline V lookup: CDR1 MNHEY, CDR2 SVGAGI.